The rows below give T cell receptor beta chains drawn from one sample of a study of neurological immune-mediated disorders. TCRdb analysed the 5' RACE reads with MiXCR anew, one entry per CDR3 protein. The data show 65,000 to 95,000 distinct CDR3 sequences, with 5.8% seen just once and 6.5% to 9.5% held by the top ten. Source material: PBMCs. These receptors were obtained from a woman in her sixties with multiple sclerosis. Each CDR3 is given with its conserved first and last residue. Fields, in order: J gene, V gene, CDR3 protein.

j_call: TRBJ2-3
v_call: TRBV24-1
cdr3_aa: CATSDLRGGTHTDTQYF

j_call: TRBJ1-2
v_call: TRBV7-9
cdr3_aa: CASSLGTANYGYTF

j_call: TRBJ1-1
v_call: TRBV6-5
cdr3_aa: CATFSGTGSLEAFF

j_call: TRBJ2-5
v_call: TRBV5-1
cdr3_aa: CASSLVSGFETQYF

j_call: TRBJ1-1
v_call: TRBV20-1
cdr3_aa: CSARTSRTEAFF

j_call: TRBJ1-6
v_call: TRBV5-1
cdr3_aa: CASSFDSSYNSPLHF

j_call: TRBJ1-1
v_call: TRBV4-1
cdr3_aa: CASSQREGGEAFF

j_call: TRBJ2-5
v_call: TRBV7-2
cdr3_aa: CASSLSGGEETQYF

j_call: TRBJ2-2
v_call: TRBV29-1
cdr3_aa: CSGTRAGELFF

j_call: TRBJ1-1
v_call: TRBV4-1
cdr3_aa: CASSLHPGQPNTEAFF

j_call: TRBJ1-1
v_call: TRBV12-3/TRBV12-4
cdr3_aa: CASSPKQGSSTEAFF

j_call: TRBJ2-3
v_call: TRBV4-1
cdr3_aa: CASSAQGLDTQYF

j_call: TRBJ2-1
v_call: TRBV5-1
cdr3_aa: CASSYDSNEQFF

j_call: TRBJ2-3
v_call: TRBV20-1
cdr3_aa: CSASSDPRSTDTQYF

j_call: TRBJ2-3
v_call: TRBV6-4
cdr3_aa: CATPGESPGTDTQYF

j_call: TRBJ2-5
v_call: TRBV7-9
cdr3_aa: CASSSRLTDQETQYF

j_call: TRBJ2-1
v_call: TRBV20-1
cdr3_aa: CSALRLAGPGNEQFF

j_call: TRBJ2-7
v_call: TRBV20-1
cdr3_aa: CSANMNHGYEQYF

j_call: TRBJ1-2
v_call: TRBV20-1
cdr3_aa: CSAQTGDYGYTF

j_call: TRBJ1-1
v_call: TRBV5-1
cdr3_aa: CASSTAGGNTEAFF

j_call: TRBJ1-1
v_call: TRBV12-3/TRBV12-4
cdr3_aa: CASRMNPEGAFF

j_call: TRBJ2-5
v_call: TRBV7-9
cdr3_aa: CASSFSGGLQETQYF

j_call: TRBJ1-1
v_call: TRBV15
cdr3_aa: CATSRPGWGRAFF

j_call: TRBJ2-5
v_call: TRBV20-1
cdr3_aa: CSASGGETQYF

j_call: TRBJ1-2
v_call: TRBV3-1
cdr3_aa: CASSARDRRGYTF

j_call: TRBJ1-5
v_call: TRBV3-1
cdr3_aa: CASNQGYSNQPQHF

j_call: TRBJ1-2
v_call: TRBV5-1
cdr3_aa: CASSRDRGIYGYTF

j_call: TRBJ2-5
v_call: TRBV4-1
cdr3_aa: CASSQPGTGETQYF

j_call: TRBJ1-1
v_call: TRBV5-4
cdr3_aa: CASSSSPGEAMNTEAFF

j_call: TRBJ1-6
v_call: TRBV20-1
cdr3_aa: CSANDRGQVHSPLHF

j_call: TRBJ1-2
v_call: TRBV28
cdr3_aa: CASTAANYGYTF

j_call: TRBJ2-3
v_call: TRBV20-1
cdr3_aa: CSARDPSGGSTDTQYF

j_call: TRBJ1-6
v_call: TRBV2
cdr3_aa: CASSAPASPLHF

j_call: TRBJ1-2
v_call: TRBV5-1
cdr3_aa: CASSFDGRDGYTF

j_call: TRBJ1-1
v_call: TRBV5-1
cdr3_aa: CASSQSDTEAFF

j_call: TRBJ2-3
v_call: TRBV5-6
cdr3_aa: CASSLWTSGVYGDTQYF

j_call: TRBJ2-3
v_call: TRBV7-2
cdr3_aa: CVSSLLAKRGYTDTQYF

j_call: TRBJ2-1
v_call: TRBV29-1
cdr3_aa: CSVDPFAGGYNEQFF

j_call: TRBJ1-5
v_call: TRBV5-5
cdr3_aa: CASSLRDGNQPQHF

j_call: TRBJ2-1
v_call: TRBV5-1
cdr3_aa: CASSPSGSVNEQFF

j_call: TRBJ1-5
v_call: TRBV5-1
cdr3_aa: CASSPAPSNQPQHF

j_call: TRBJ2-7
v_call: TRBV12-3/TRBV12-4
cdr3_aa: CASSPGTGVPEQYF

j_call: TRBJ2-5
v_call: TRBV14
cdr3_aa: CASSQDLDRPEYF

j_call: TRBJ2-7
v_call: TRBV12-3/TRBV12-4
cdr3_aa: CASSLRGGPYEQYF

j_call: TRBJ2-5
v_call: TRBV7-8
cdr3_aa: CASSLWARRGGGQETQYF

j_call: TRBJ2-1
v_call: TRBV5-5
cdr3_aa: CASSPGGLAERNEQFF

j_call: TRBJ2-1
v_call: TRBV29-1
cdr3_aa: CSLTGGGHWNEQFF

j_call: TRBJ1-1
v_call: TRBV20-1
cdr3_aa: CSAPWEITEAFF

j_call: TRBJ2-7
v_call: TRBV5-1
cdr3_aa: CASSLAGQSGHEQYF

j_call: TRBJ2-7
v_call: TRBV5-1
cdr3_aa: CASSFPGTVKEQYF

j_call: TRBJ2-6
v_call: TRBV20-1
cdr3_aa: CSARVSPSGANVLTF

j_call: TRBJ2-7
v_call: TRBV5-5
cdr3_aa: CASSWRTGSSYEQYF

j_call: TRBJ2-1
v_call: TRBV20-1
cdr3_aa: CSATGTVYNEQFF